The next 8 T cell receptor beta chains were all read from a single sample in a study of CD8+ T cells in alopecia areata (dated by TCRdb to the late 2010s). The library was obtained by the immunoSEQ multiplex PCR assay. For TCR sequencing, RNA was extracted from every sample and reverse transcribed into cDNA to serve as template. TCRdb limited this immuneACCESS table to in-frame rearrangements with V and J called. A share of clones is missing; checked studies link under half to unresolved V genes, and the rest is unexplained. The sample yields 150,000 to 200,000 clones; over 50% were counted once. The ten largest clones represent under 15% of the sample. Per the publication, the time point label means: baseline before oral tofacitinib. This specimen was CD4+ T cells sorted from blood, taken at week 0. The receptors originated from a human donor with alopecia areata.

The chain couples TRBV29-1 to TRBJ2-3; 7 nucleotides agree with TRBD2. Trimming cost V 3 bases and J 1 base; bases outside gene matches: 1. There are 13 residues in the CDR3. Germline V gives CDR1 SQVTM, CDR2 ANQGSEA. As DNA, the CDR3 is TGCAGCGTTGACAGCGGGGGCACAGATACGCAGTATTTT. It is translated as CSVDSGGTDTQYF.

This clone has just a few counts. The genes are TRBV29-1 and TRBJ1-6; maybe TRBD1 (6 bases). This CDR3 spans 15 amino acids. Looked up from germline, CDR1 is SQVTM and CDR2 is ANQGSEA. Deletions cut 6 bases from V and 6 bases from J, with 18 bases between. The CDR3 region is CSVTSMEGGNSPLHF. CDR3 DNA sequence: TGCAGCGTCACCTCGATGGAGGGGGGTAATTCACCCCTCCACTTT.

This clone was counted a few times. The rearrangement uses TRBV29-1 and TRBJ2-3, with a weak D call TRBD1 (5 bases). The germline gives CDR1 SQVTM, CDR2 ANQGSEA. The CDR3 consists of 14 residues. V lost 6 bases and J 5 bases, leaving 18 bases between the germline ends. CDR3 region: CSVAGLLVGDTQYF. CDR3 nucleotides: TGCAGCGTCGCAGGGCTTTTAGTTGGAGATACGCAGTATTTT.

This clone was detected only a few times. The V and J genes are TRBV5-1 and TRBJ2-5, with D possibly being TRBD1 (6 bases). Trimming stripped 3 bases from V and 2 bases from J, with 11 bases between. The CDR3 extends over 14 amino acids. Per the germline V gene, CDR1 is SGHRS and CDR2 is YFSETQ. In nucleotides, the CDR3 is TGCGCCAGCAGCTCGGACAGACTTCAAGAGACCCAGTACTTC. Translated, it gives CASSSDRLQETQYF. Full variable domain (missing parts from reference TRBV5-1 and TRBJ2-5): KAGVTQTPRYLIKTRGQQVTLSCSPISGHRSVSWYQQTPGQGLQFLFEYFSETQRNKGNFPGRFSGRQFSNSRSEMNVSTLELGDSALYLCASSSDRLQETQYFGPGTRLLVL.

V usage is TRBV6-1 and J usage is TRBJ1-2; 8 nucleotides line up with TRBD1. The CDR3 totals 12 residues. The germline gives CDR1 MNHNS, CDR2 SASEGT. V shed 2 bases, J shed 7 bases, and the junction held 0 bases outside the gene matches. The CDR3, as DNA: TGTGCCAGCAGTGAACAGGGGGCTGGCTACACCTTC. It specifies CASSEQGAGYTF.

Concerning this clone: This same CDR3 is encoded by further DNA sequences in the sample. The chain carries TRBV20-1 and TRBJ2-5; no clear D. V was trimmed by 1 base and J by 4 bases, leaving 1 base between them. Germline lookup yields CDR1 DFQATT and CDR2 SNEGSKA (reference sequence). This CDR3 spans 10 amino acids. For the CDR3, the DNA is TGCAGTGCTAGAGGAGAGACCCAGTACTTC. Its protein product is CSARGETQYF.

This CDR3 reads CASIRDSPIGYTF. CDR3 nucleotides: TGTGCCAGCATTCGGGACTCCCCTATTGGCTACACCTTC. The rearrangement links TRBV2 to TRBJ1-2; weak D call: TRBD1 (5 bases). The CDR3 is made up of 13 amino acids. The germline CDR1 and CDR2 sequences are SNHLY and FYNNEI. Trimming removed 7 bases at V and 7 bases at J, with 16 bases between. The whole variable domain, remainder taken from reference TRBV2 and TRBJ1-2, is EPEVTQTPSHQVTQMGQEVILRCVPISNHLYFYWYRQILGQKVEFLVSFYNNEISEKSEIFDDQFSVERPDGSNFTLKIRSTKLEDSAMYFCASIRDSPIGYTFGSGTRLTVV.

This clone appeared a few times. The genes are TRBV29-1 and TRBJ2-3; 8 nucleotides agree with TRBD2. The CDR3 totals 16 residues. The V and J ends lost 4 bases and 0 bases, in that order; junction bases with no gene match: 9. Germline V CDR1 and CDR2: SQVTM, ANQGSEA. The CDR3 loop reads CSVVGAGDTSTDTQYF. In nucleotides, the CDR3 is TGCAGCGTTGTAGGAGCGGGGGATACTAGCACAGATACGCAGTATTTT.